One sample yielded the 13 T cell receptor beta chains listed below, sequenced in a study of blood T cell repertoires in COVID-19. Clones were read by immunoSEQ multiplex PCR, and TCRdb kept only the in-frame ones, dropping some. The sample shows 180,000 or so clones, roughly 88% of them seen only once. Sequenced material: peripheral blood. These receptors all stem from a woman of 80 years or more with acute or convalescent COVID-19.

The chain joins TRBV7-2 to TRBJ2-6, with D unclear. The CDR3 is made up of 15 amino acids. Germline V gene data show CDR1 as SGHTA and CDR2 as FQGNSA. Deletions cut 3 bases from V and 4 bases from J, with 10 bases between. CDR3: CASSFRGAGANVLTF. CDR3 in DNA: TGTGCCAGCAGCTTTCGAGGAGCCGGGGCCAACGTCCTGACTTTC.

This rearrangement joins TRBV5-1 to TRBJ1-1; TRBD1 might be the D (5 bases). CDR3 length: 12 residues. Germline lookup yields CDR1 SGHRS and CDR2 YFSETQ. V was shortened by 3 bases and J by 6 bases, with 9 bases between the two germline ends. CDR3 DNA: TGCGCCAGCAGCTCGGGGGGACCTGAAGCTTTCTTT. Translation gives CASSSGGPEAFF.

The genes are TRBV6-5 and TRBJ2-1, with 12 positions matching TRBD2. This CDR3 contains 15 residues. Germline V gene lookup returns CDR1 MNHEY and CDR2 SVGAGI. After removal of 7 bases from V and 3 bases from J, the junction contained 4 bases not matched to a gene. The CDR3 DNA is TGTGCCAGCAAAGTGACTAGCGGGAGCTACAATGAGCAGTTCTTC. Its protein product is CASKVTSGSYNEQFF.

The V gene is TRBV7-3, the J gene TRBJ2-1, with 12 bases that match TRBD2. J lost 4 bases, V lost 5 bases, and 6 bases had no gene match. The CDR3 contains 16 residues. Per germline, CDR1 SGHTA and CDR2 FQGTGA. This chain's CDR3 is CASSVLAGGTYNEQFF. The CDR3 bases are TGTGCCAGCAGCGTACTAGCGGGAGGAACATACAATGAGCAGTTCTTC.

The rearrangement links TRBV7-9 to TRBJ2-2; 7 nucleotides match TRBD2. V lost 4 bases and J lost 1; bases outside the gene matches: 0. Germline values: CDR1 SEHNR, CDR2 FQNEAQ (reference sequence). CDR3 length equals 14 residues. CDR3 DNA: TGTGCCAGCAGCTCGGGGGGGAACACCGGGGAGCTGTTTTTT. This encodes CASSSGGNTGELFF.

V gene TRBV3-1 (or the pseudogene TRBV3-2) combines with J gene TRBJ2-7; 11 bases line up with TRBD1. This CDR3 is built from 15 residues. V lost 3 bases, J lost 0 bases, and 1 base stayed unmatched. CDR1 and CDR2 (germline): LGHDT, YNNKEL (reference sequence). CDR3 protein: CASSHGTGGSYEQYF. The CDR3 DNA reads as TGTGCCAGCAGCCACGGGACAGGGGGCTCCTACGAGCAGTACTTC.

The CDR3: CASSQDLRETQYF. DNA for the CDR3: TGCGCCAGCAGCCAAGATCTTCGGGAGACCCAGTACTTC. The chain carries TRBV4-1 and TRBJ2-5, with D hard to call. Germline CDR1 MGHRA, CDR2 YSYEKL. The V and J ends lost 0 bases and 5 bases respectively, with 7 bases between them. The CDR3 length is 13 residues.

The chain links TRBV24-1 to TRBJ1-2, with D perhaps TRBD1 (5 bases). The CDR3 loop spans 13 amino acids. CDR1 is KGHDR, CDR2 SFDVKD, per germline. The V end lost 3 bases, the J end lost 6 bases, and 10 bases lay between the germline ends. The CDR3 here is CATSDTQGDGYTF. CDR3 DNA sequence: TGTGCCACCAGTGATACCCAGGGCGATGGCTACACCTTC.

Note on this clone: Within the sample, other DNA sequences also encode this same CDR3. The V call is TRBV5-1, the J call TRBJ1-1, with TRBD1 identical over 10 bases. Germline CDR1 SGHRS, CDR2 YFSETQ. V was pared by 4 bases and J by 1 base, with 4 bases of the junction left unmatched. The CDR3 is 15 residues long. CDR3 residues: CASSLGQGENTEAFF. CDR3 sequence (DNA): TGCGCCAGCAGCCTCGGACAGGGGGAGAACACTGAAGCTTTCTTT.

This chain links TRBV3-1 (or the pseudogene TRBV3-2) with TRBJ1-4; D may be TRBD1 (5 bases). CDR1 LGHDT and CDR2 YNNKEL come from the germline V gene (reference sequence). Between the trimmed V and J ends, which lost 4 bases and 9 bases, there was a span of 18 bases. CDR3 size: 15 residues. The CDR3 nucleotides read TGTGCCAGCAGCCGGGGGGGGAGGGAATTGAAAAAACTGTTTTTT. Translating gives CASSRGGRELKKLFF.

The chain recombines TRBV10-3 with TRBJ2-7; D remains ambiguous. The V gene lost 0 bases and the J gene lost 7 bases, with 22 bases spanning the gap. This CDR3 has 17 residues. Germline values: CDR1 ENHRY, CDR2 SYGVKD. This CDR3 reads CAISESKLAARTEEQYF. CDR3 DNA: TGTGCCATCAGTGAGTCGAAATTGGCAGCGCGTACGGAGGAGCAGTACTTC.

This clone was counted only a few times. This CDR3 reads CAWSPGTANQPQHF. CDR3 coding DNA: TGTGCCTGGAGCCCGGGGACAGCTAATCAGCCCCAGCATTTT. The chain employs TRBV30 and TRBJ1-5, with TRBD1 matching over 7 bases. Germline values: CDR1 GTSNPN, CDR2 SVGIG (reference sequence). This CDR3 spans 14 amino acids. V shed 3 bases, J shed 4 bases, and the junction held 6 bases outside the gene matches.

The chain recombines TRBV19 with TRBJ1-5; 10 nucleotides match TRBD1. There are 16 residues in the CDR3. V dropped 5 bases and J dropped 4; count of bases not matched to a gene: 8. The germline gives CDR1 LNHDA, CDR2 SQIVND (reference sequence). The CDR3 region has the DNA TGTGCCAGTAGTCTGGGCCCGGGACAGGGGAATCAGCCCCAGCATTTT. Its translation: CASSLGPGQGNQPQHF.